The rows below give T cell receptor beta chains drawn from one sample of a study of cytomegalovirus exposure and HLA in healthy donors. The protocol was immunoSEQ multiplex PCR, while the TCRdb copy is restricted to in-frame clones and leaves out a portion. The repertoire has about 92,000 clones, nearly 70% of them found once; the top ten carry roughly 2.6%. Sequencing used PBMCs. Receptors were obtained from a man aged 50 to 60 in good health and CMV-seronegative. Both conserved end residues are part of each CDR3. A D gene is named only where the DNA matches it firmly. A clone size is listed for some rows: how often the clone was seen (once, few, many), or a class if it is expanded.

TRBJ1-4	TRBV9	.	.	TGTGCCAGCAGCGTAGGGTCTTTTGCGGATGAAAAACTGTTTTTT	CASSVGSFADEKLFF
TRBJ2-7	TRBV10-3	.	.	TGTGCCATCAGTGAGTCTGGGGCCACCTACGAGCAGTACTTC	CAISESGATYEQYF
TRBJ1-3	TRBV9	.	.	TGTGCCAGCAGCCCCTCGGAGGGAACTGGAAACACCATATATTTT	CASSPSEGTGNTIYF
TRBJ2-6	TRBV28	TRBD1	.	TGTGCCAGCACTGACAGGGAACTCTCTGGGGCCAACGTCCTGACTTTC	CASTDRELSGANVLTF
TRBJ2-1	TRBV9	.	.	TGTGCCAGCAGCGTAGGTCCAGGGGATAATGAGCAGTTCTTC	CASSVGPGDNEQFF
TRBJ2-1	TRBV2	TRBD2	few	TGTGCCAGCAGCTCCCAGCGGGGGGGATACAATGAGCAGTTCTTC	CASSSQRGGYNEQFF
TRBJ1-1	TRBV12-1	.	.	TGTGCCAGCAGCCTCGGGAACACTGAAGCTTTCTTT	CASSLGNTEAFF
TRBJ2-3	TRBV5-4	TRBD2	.	TGTGCCAGCAGCCCGGATAGCGGGAGGCGAACAGATACGCAGTATTTT	CASSPDSGRRTDTQYF
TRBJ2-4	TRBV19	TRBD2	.	TGTGCCTTTAGTGGGAGGGTTAGAGCCAAAAACATTCAGTACTTC	CAFSGRVRAKNIQYF
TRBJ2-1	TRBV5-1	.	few	TGCGCCAGCTTCGGCGGCTCAACTTACAATGAGCAGTTCTTC	CASFGGSTYNEQFF
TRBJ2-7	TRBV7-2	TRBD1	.	TGTGCCAGCAGCCGGGACAGGGCCTACGAGCAGTACTTC	CASSRDRAYEQYF
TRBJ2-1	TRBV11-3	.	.	TGTGCCAGCAGCTTAGCCCCCCCTGGCGGAGGGGCGAATGAGCAGTTCTTC	CASSLAPPGGGANEQFF
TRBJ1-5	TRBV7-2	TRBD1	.	TGTGCCAGCAGCTTATGGACAGGGGAGGATCAGCCCCAGCATTTT	CASSLWTGEDQPQHF
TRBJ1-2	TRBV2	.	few	TGTGCCAGCAGTGAAGCTCCTACAGATGGCTACACCTTC	CASSEAPTDGYTF
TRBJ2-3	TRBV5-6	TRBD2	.	TGTGCCAGCAGCTTGGGGGGACTAGCGGGAGCAGATACGCAGTATTTT	CASSLGGLAGADTQYF
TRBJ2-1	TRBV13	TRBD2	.	TGTGCCAGCAGCTTGGCGGGAGGGAGGGTGTATGAGCAGTTCTTC	CASSLAGGRVYEQFF
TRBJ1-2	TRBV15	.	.	TGTGCCACCAGCAGAGATACGGTCTATGGCTACACCTTC	CATSRDTVYGYTF
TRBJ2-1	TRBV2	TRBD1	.	TGTGCCAGCAGCGGACAGGGCGACAATGAGCAGTTCTTC	CASSGQGDNEQFF
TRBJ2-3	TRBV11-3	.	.	TGTGCCAGCAGCTTAATGGCCGACACAGATACGCAGTATTTT	CASSLMADTDTQYF
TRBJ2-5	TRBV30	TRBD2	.	TGTGCCTGGAGGAGAGCGGGAGGGAGGGAGACCCAGTACTTC	CAWRRAGGRETQYF
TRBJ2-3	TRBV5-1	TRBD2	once	TGCGCCAGCACTCTGTCTTCTAGCGGGCGGGATACGCAGTATTTT	CASTLSSSGRDTQYF
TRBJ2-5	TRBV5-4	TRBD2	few	TGTGCCAGCAGCTCTAAGCGGGGGGCGAAAGAGACCCAGTACTTC	CASSSKRGAKETQYF
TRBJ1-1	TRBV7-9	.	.	TGTGGCGGGGGACTGGGCCAGAACACTGAAGCTTTCTTT	CGGGLGQNTEAFF
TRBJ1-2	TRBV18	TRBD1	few	TGTGCCAGCTCATCCACCGGGACAGAGGGCTATGGCTACACCTTC	CASSSTGTEGYGYTF
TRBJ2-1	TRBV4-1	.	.	TGCGCCAGCAGCCGGGACTCTGCTCAAAATGAGCAGTTCTTC	CASSRDSAQNEQFF
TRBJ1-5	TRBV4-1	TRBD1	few	TGCGCCAGCAGCCTCCACAGGGGTGCAAGCAATCAGCCCCAGCATTTT	CASSLHRGASNQPQHF
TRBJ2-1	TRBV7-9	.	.	TGTGCCAGCAGCTTAATTTACAGGGAGGGCAATGAGCAGTTCTTC	CASSLIYREGNEQFF
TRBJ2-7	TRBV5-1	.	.	TGCGCCAGCAGCTTATCACAGCCCACCTACGAGCAGTACTTC	CASSLSQPTYEQYF
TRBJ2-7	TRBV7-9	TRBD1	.	TGTGCCAGCAGCGGGAGCCCCGGGACAGCCTTCTCCTACGAGCAGTACTTC	CASSGSPGTAFSYEQYF
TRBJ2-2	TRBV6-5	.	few	TGTGCCAGCAGTTACCACCCGGGGGCCGGGGAGCTGTTTTTT	CASSYHPGAGELFF
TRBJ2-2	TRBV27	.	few	TGTGCCAGCAACAAGGGGGGGCCCGGGGAGCTGTTTTTT	CASNKGGPGELFF
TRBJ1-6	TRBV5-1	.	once	TGCGCCAGCAGCTTGGGGGGGGGCTGGTCACCCCTCCACTTT	CASSLGGGWSPLHF
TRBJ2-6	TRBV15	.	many	TGTGCCACCAGCAGAGATGAGGGGGTTGGGGCCAACGTCCTGACTTTC	CATSRDEGVGANVLTF
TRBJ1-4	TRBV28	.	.	TGTGCCAGCAGTTCTGTCGGAAAACTGTTTTTT	CASSSVGKLFF
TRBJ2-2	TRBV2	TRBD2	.	TGTGCCAGCAGGGGACTAAAGCGGGAGGGCCTCACCGGGGAGCTGTTTTTT	CASRGLKREGLTGELFF
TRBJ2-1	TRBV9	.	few	TGTGCCAGCAGCCTGCGGACTGCCAGCTCCTACAATGAGCAGTTCTTC	CASSLRTASSYNEQFF
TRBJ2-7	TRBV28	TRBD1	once	TGTGCCAGCAGTTTATTTCGGGGACAGGGCTCCTACGAGCAGTACTTC	CASSLFRGQGSYEQYF
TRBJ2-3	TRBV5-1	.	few	TGCGCCAGCAGTCCCTCTGGCACAGATACGCAGTATTTT	CASSPSGTDTQYF
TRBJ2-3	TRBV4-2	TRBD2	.	TGTGCCAGCAGCCAATTTCGGGGGGGAAGCACAGATACGCAGTATTTT	CASSQFRGGSTDTQYF
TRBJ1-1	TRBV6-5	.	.	TGTGCCAGCAGCTACGGAGGGGAGAACACTGAAGCTTTCTTT	CASSYGGENTEAFF
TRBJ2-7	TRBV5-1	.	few	TGCGCCAGCAGTTGGCCCCCGGGACTTCAGTCCTACGAGCAGTACTTC	CASSWPPGLQSYEQYF
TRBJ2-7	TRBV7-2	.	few	TGTGCCAGCAGCTTAGACCCCAGCTCCTACGAGCAGTACTTC	CASSLDPSSYEQYF
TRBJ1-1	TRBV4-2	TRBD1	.	TGTGCCAGCAGCCAAGATGGGACAGGGGGCACTGAAGCTTTCTTT	CASSQDGTGGTEAFF
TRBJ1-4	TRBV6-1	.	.	TGTGCCAGCAGTGAATGGTACAGAGCATTCTCTAATGAAAAACTGTTTTTT	CASSEWYRAFSNEKLFF
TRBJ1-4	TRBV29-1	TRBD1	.	TGCAGCGCCGTAACAGGGGATACTAATGAAAAACTGTTTTTT	CSAVTGDTNEKLFF
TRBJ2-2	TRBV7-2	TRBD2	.	TGTGCCAGCAGCCGACTAGCGGGAGGAGTCGGGGAGCTGTTTTTT	CASSRLAGGVGELFF
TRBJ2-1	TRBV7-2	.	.	TGTGCCAGCTCGGCGGCAGCGAGTTACAATGAGCAGTTCTTC	CASSAAASYNEQFF
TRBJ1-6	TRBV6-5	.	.	TGTGCCAGCAGTCGACAGTATAATTCACCCCTCCACTTT	CASSRQYNSPLHF
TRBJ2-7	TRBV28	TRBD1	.	TGTGCCAGCAGCTACCCCCTCGACAGGGAAGCCTACGAGCAGTACTTC	CASSYPLDREAYEQYF
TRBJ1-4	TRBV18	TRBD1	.	TGTGCCAGCTCACCCAACAGGGGAAATGTTGAAAAACTGTTTTTT	CASSPNRGNVEKLFF